The clone carrying this TCR beta chain was seen at least ten times. Antigen unknown. Synthesis of cDNA was carried out by template-switch 5'RACE. The reaction used 10-nucleotide random UMIs. TCRdb independently ran MiXCR on the 5' RACE reads; one entry per CDR3 protein. Of under 85,000 distinct CDR3 sequences listed, 13% to 15% are singletons. The record originates from a study of neurological immune-mediated disorders. Study conclusions and caveats: Whereas HTLV-1-associated myelopathy showed the most TCR clonal expansion, multiple sclerosis showed the least, with levels below those of healthy controls. Across subjects, expanded clones had no CDR3 amino acid sequences in common, pointing to private repertoires in all groups.

The CDR3 consists of 17 residues. Germline V gives CDR1 DFQATT, CDR2 SNEGSKA (reference sequence). The trim removed 5 bases at V and 1 base at J, leaving 7 bases unmatched. The origin of this receptor is a woman aged 50 to 65 in good health. This chain uses TRBV20-1 with TRBJ2-1; 14 bases line up with TRBD2. Material for sequencing was PBMCs. CDR3 protein: CSAGATSGRESYNEQFF. CDR3 DNA sequence: TGCAGTGCTGGGGCGACTAGCGGGAGGGAATCCTACAATGAGCAGTTCTTC.